Described below is a single T cell receptor beta chain sequence and its context. Treatment in this sample: oral pan-JAK inhibitor, 5-10 mg twice daily. V lost 4 bases to trimming and J lost 3 bases, with 13 bases between them. This CDR3 region has 13 residues. Germline assignment: CDR1 SQVTM and CDR2 ANQGSEA. The sample originates from a study of CD8+ T cells in alopecia areata. The wider study: Among treated patients, oral tofacitinib was administered at 5 to 10 mg twice daily.

Extraction of RNA preceded its reverse transcription into cDNA, which served as the sequencing template. Profiled with immunoSEQ multiplex PCR; TCRdb holds only in-frame clones, not every one. The sample has tens of thousands of clones, about three fifths seen once. The receptor was isolated from a human donor with alopecia areata. The sequencing used CD8+ T cells sorted from blood, collected at week 4, from a patient treated with tofacitinib. This chain joins TRBV29-1 and TRBJ2-7; D possibly corresponds to TRBD2 (6 bases). CDR3 in amino acids: CSVGPDGGYEQYF. In DNA form, the CDR3 reads TGCAGCGTTGGGCCGGACGGGGGCTACGAGCAGTACTTC.